The 30 T cell receptor beta chains presented below share a single source sample, sequenced in a study of chemoradiotherapy in HPV16-positive cancers. The table came from immunoSEQ multiplex PCR; TCRdb's copy has only in-frame clones and leaves some out. This sample yields under 20,000 clones, of which over 75% are seen a single time; roughly 1.3% belongs to the top ten. Collection took place from a patient who underwent chemoradiotherapy. The source is a human donor with HPV-associated anogenital cancer.

The chain links TRBV18 to TRBJ1-1; TRBD1 is a possible D gene (6 bases). Germline V gene data show CDR1 as KGHSH and CDR2 as LQKENI. This CDR3 has 14 amino acids. Trimming removed 4 bases at V and 4 bases at J, with 13 bases between. The CDR3, as DNA: TGTGCCAGCTCACTTGCAGGGGAAATCACTGAAGCTTTCTTT. This codes for CASSLAGEITEAFF.

The chain combines TRBV7-2 with TRBJ2-5; D gene unclear. Trimming took off 1 base at V and 3 bases at J, with 12 bases between the two ends. The germline V gene has CDR1 SGHTA and CDR2 FQGNSA. The CDR3 has 15 amino acids. The CDR3 region has the DNA TGTGCCAGCAGCTTAGAAGCCGCCTCGGAAGAGACCCAGTACTTC. Protein sequence: CASSLEAASEETQYF.

This clone was observed a handful of times. The chain has TRBV11-2 and TRBJ2-7; D is tentatively TRBD1 or TRBD2 (5 bases each). This CDR3 contains 17 residues. V lost 6 bases to trimming and J lost 2 bases, with 23 bases between them. Germline V CDR1 and CDR2: SGHAT, FQNNGV. This CDR3 is CASSSLGARLSTYEQYF. The CDR3 coding sequence is TGTGCCAGCAGTTCACTAGGGGCCAGACTATCCACCTACGAGCAGTACTTC.

The rearrangement uses TRBV7-3 and TRBJ2-2, with D perhaps TRBD1 (6 bases). Trimming stripped 2 bases from V and 7 bases from J, with 11 bases between. The CDR3 covers 14 residues. Germline CDR1 and CDR2: SGHTA and FQGTGA. This CDR3 is CASSLQGRGGELFF. The CDR3 DNA follows: TGTGCCAGCAGCTTACAGGGGCGAGGCGGGGAGCTGTTTTTT.

This clone was observed a few times. The gene calls are TRBV25-1 and TRBJ2-1, with D possibly matching TRBD2 (7 bases). CDR1 MGHDK and CDR2 SYGVNS come from the germline V gene. The CDR3 is made up of 13 amino acids. The V end lost 6 bases, the J end lost 8 bases, and 14 bases lay between the germline ends. The CDR3 is CASSLGGGDEQFF. CDR3 bases: TGTGCCAGCAGCTTGGGGGGGGGCGATGAGCAGTTCTTC.

This chain joins TRBV9 and TRBJ1-1; D unclear. The CDR3 loop spans 14 amino acids. Germline V gene sequence: CDR1 SGDLS, CDR2 YYNGEE. V lost 0 bases and J 2 bases, leaving 8 bases between the germline ends. The CDR3 coding sequence is TGTGCCAGCAGCGTAGAGGCTTCTAACACTGAAGCTTTCTTT. It is translated as CASSVEASNTEAFF. The variable domain in full, completed from reference TRBV9 and TRBJ1-1, reads DSGVTQTPKHLITATGQRVTLRCSPRSGDLSVYWYQQSLDQGLQFLIQYYNGEERAKGNILERFSAQQFPDLHSELNLSSLELGDSALYFCASSVEASNTEAFFGQGTRLTVV.

The chain has TRBV4-3 and TRBJ2-7; D is ambiguous. V shed 0 bases and J shed 3 bases, with 9 bases lying between them. The germline gives CDR1 LGHNA, CDR2 YSLEER. The CDR3 runs to 14 residues. The CDR3, as DNA: TGCGCCAGCAGCCAAGATCTAGAAATCTACGAGCAGTACTTC. This translates into CASSQDLEIYEQYF.

The V call is TRBV5-4, the J call TRBJ2-1; 12 bases fit TRBD2. This CDR3 contains 17 residues. CDR1 is SGHNT and CDR2 is YYREEE in the germline V gene (reference sequence). V trimming: 3 bases; J trimming: 9 bases; junction bases outside the gene matches: 13. CDR3 DNA sequence: TGTGCCAGCAGCTCCGCAGGGGCTAGCGGGGGGGCAGGTGAGCAGTTCTTC. This sequence encodes CASSSAGASGGAGEQFF.

Remarks on this clone: The identical CDR3 is also encoded by other nucleotide sequences in the sample. This rearrangement joins TRBV5-1 to TRBJ1-3; D is perhaps TRBD1 (5 bases). Germline-derived CDR1 and CDR2 are SGHRS and YFSETQ. V lost 5 bases and J lost 4, with 10 bases in between. This CDR3 is 13 amino acids long. CDR3 in DNA: TGCGCCAGCAGGGGGGGGTCCGGAAACACCATATATTTT. This sequence encodes CASRGGSGNTIYF.

V usage is TRBV5-6 and J usage is TRBJ2-3, with a tentative D call TRBD2 (6 bases). The CDR3 extends over 16 amino acids. Looked up from germline, CDR1 is SGHDT and CDR2 is YYEEEE. With 2 bases removed from V and 0 bases from J, the gap between germline ends came to 13 bases. This CDR3 is CASSLWRGPSTDTQYF. Here the CDR3 DNA reads TGTGCCAGCAGCTTATGGCGGGGCCCTAGCACAGATACGCAGTATTTT.

The rearrangement uses TRBV7-2 and TRBJ2-7; no clear D. Trimming shortened V by 3 bases and J by 2 bases, and 8 bases separated the two germline ends. CDR3 length equals 13 residues. CDR1 and CDR2 (germline): SGHTA, FQGNSA. CDR3 sequence: CASSFVGAYEQYF. CDR3 sequence (DNA): TGTGCCAGCAGCTTCGTTGGCGCCTACGAGCAGTACTTC.

V and J are TRBV7-2 and TRBJ2-7; possible D gene TRBD1, 5 bases. V was clipped by 2 bases and J by 2 bases, with 13 bases between them. Germline CDR1 SGHTA, CDR2 FQGNSA. The CDR3 sequence is 15 residues long. CDR3 DNA sequence: TGTGCCAGCAGCTTATATCTGGCGACAGCCTACGAGCAGTACTTC. Translating gives CASSLYLATAYEQYF.

The rearrangement joins TRBV6-6 to TRBJ1-3; tentatively, D is TRBD1 (5 bases). V was trimmed by 7 bases and J by 0 bases, leaving 16 bases between them. This CDR3 has 16 amino acids. The germline gives CDR1 MNHNY, CDR2 SVGAGI (reference sequence). In DNA, the CDR3 is TGTGCCAGCATGGGGGGACCCGGCGGCTCTGGAAACACCATATATTTT. It codes for CASMGGPGGSGNTIYF.

The chain uses TRBV6-1 and TRBJ2-4; the D gene is possibly TRBD1 (6 bases). With 8 bases removed from V and 7 bases from J, the gap between germline ends came to 12 bases. Germline loops: CDR1 MNHNS, CDR2 SASEGT. The CDR3 sequence is 12 residues long. CDR3 sequence (DNA): TGTGCCAGCGAAGGGGGTACGAACATTCAGTACTTC. As protein: CASEGGTNIQYF.

This clone showed up just once. CDR3 bases: TGTGCCAGCAGCCAAGTCCGGCGGGGGGGGGAGCTGTTTTTT. Its protein product is CASSQVRRGGELFF. J is TRBJ2-2 and V is TRBV11-1; 7 nucleotides match TRBD2. The CDR3 is 14 amino acids. The junction had 8 bases not matched to a gene; V was cut back by 5 bases and J by 8 bases. CDR1 SGHAT and CDR2 FQDESV come from the germline V gene (reference sequence).

This chain joins TRBV7-6 and TRBJ2-7, with 8 bases aligning to TRBD1. V lost 0 bases and J lost 4; bases outside the gene matches: 11. CDR1 and CDR2 from the germline V gene are SGHVS and FNYEAQ. This CDR3 comprises 17 residues. CDR3 loop: CASSLASGTGWPYEQYF. CDR3 bases: TGTGCCAGCAGCTTAGCATCCGGGACAGGATGGCCTTACGAGCAGTACTTC.

In this sample, this clone turned up a few times. The gene calls are TRBV2 and TRBJ2-7; TRBD1 matches 7 bases. The CDR3 has 13 residues. Losses at the gene ends were 8 bases for V and 3 bases for J; bases not matched to a gene: 7. Germline values: CDR1 SNHLY, CDR2 FYNNEI. CDR3 region: CASLLTGNYEQYF. CDR3 sequence (DNA): TGTGCCAGCCTACTGACAGGGAACTACGAGCAGTACTTC.

V and J are TRBV5-1 and TRBJ1-1; 8 bases are a match to TRBD1. V lost 4 bases, J lost 3 bases, and 8 bases stayed unmatched. Germline CDR1 is SGHRS and CDR2 is YFSETQ. CDR3 length: 15 amino acids. The DNA for the CDR3 is TGCGCCAGCAGCGGTGGAGACAGGGGACACACTGAAGCTTTCTTT. Amino acids: CASSGGDRGHTEAFF.

The CDR3 DNA reads as TGCAGTGCTAGGGGAGAGACCCAGTACTTC. Encoded protein: CSARGETQYF. The V call is TRBV20-1, the J call TRBJ2-5; D is unclear. Per germline, CDR1 DFQATT and CDR2 SNEGSKA (reference sequence). There are 10 residues in the CDR3. Trimming stripped 3 bases from V and 4 bases from J, with 3 bases between.

The rearrangement uses TRBV2 and TRBJ2-5; TRBD1 agrees at 9 bases. Germline V gene lookup returns CDR1 SNHLY and CDR2 FYNNEI. V was pared by 4 bases and J by 5 bases, with 5 bases of the junction left unmatched. This CDR3 contains 14 residues. DNA for the CDR3: TGTGCCAGCAGTGCCGGGACAGGGATTGAGACCCAGTACTTC. This encodes CASSAGTGIETQYF.

This chain uses TRBV5-4 with TRBJ2-1; 10 bases match TRBD1. This CDR3 is 15 amino acids long. Germline lookup yields CDR1 SGHNT and CDR2 YYREEE (reference sequence). V dropped 0 bases and J dropped 5; count of bases not matched to a gene: 2. The CDR3 nucleotides are TGTGCCAGCAGCTTGGGACAGGGGGCCCACAATGAGCAGTTCTTC. Protein: CASSLGQGAHNEQFF.

This chain uses TRBV4-3 with TRBJ2-1, with TRBD2 as a possible D gene (5 bases). There are 15 residues in the CDR3. Trimming pared 0 bases from V and 3 bases from J, leaving 9 bases between. Looked up from germline, CDR1 is LGHNA and CDR2 is YSLEER. The CDR3 coding sequence is TGCGCCAGCAGCCAAGACCTAGAGGGCTACAATGAGCAGTTCTTC. Translation: CASSQDLEGYNEQFF.

This chain connects TRBV19 to TRBJ1-5; D is unresolved. The V end lost 3 bases, the J end lost 3 bases, and 6 bases lay between the germline ends. The CDR3 is made up of 13 amino acids. Germline V CDR1 and CDR2: LNHDA, SQIVND (reference sequence). CDR3 nucleotide sequence: TGTGCCAGTAGTATCCGTAACAATCAGCCCCAGCATTTT. Translating gives CASSIRNNQPQHF.

The sample holds a few counts of this clone. The CDR3 DNA is TGTGCCAGCAGCTTCTACGGAACCTCTGGGGCCAACGTCCTGACTTTC. Translating it yields CASSFYGTSGANVLTF. The genes are TRBV13 and TRBJ2-6, with D unclear. The V end was cut by 3 bases, the J end by 0 bases, with 9 bases between. Germline lookup yields CDR1 PRHDT and CDR2 FYEKMQ (reference sequence). The CDR3 runs 16 residues.

V is TRBV7-6 and J is TRBJ1-2; the match to TRBD1 covers 8 bases. The CDR3 is 15 amino acids. The germline gives CDR1 SGHVS, CDR2 FNYEAQ. Unmatched junction bases numbered 7, after V lost 5 bases and J lost 2 bases. As DNA, the CDR3 is TGTGCCAGCAGCGCAGGGGGCCGGGGGAACTATGGCTACACCTTC. Translating gives CASSAGGRGNYGYTF.

J is TRBJ1-5 and V is TRBV5-1; TRBD1 agrees at 10 bases. Germline V lookup: CDR1 SGHRS, CDR2 YFSETQ. Trimming cost V 0 bases and J 0 bases; bases outside gene matches: 0. CDR3 length: 16 amino acids. CDR3 bases: TGCGCCAGCAGCTTGGGGGACAGGGGTAGCAATCAGCCCCAGCATTTT. It specifies CASSLGDRGSNQPQHF.

The V call is TRBV11-3, the J call TRBJ1-1; no definite D call. The CDR3 has 14 amino acids. Germline values: CDR1 SGHNT, CDR2 YENEEA. Trimming cost V 5 bases and J 1 base, with 11 bases left between them. The CDR3 DNA sequence: TGTGCCAGCAGCCAGCGGACCCGGAACACTGAAGCTTTCTTT. This codes for CASSQRTRNTEAFF.

This clone appeared a few times. This chain uses TRBV6-1 with TRBJ1-4; 7 nucleotides line up with TRBD1. V lost 6 bases and J lost 8; bases outside the gene matches: 15. Germline V lookup: CDR1 MNHNS, CDR2 SASEGT. The CDR3 is 16 residues long. As DNA, the CDR3 is TGTGCCAGCAGCGAAACTACAGGGGCCTTTGGGGAAAAACTGTTTTTT. This encodes CASSETTGAFGEKLFF.

The chain combines TRBV9 with TRBJ2-1; 12 positions agree with TRBD2. The CDR3 has 17 residues. The V gene's germline CDR1 is SGDLS and CDR2 YYNGEE. The ends lost 0 bases at V and 5 bases at J; junction bases unmatched: 6. The CDR3 spells CASSVVSSGGADNEQFF. The CDR3 bases are TGTGCCAGCAGCGTAGTGTCTAGCGGGGGGGCAGACAATGAGCAGTTCTTC.

The J gene is TRBJ1-2, the V gene TRBV6-1; perhaps TRBD1 as D (6 bases). The CDR3 covers 14 residues. V shed 4 bases and J shed 5 bases, with 14 bases lying between them. CDR1 is MNHNS and CDR2 is SASEGT in the germline V gene. The CDR3 protein is CASSGTGRAYGYTF. The CDR3 DNA is TGTGCCAGCAGTGGCACAGGGAGGGCTTATGGCTACACCTTC.